The entry below describes one TCR beta chain. Its specificity is not known. This sample was taken from a study of T cell responses to AZD1222 COVID-19 vaccine. The CDR3 runs to 16 residues. The V gene lost 3 bases and the J gene lost 5 bases, with 16 bases spanning the gap. Germline lookup yields CDR1 KGHDR and CDR2 SFDVKD. Study results and limitations: Spike-wide vaccine-associated CD4 TCRs dominated at 160-218 and 743-854. Clonal diversity was possibly underestimated, and the donors were mostly white British, with more females.

Measured with immunoSEQ multiplex PCR; TCRdb has only the in-frame clones, and not every one. The profile shows roughly 170,000 clones, about 90% of them singletons. This TCR was sampled from an adult in good health. The V and J genes are TRBV24-1 and TRBJ1-5; possibly TRBD1 for D (6 bases). The starting material was peripheral blood, obtained on day 0 of AZD1222 vaccination. The CDR3 nucleotides read TGTGCCACCAGTGATGCACGTCCTTCAGGGGATCAGCCCCAGCATTTT. Translation: CATSDARPSGDQPQHF.